These T cell receptor beta chains were read from a single sample in a study of blood T cell repertoires in COVID-19. Produced via immunoSEQ multiplex PCR; TCRdb's table is partial and in-frame only. The sample lists about 170,000 clones; roughly 82% were seen once. Sequencing was done on a sample of peripheral blood. These receptors all come from a woman in her thirties or forties with COVID-19, enrolled during active disease. Both conserved end residues are trimmed from each CDR3.

v_call: TRBV12-3/TRBV12-4; j_call: TRBJ2-2; cdr3_aa: ASSSFPGELF
v_call: TRBV29-1; j_call: TRBJ2-1; cdr3_aa: SVAGRAGWGYEQF
v_call: TRBV23-1; j_call: TRBJ2-7; cdr3_aa: ASSHPGTGPLYEQY
v_call: TRBV7-3; j_call: TRBJ2-2; cdr3_aa: ASSPQGALSTGELF
v_call: TRBV7-9; j_call: TRBJ2-2; cdr3_aa: ASSLAVSYGELF
v_call: TRBV6-4; j_call: TRBJ2-2; cdr3_aa: ASSDGSTGELF
v_call: TRBV3-1/TRBV3-2; j_call: TRBJ1-1; cdr3_aa: ASSPVRVDRMNTEAF
v_call: TRBV19; j_call: TRBJ1-5; cdr3_aa: ASSTGTGGQPQH
v_call: TRBV6-1; j_call: TRBJ2-5; cdr3_aa: ASSDFGGGSSETQY
v_call: TRBV5-4; j_call: TRBJ2-7; cdr3_aa: ASSLAGLASYEQY
v_call: TRBV7-2; j_call: TRBJ1-1; cdr3_aa: ASSRIGGTEAF
v_call: TRBV9; j_call: TRBJ2-1; cdr3_aa: ASSTGGSFNEQF
v_call: TRBV2; j_call: TRBJ2-5; cdr3_aa: ASSERTGGRETQY
v_call: TRBV4-2; j_call: TRBJ2-1; cdr3_aa: ASSQVAGGHEQF
v_call: TRBV6-5; j_call: TRBJ2-5; cdr3_aa: ASRTTGSQETQY
v_call: TRBV11-2; j_call: TRBJ2-1; cdr3_aa: ASSFGTSGGYNEQF
v_call: TRBV28; j_call: TRBJ2-1; cdr3_aa: AARSGISNEQF
v_call: TRBV19; j_call: TRBJ2-2; cdr3_aa: ASSIAASGGGELF